What follows is one TCR beta chain and its context. Its antigen remains unknown. It was with random hexamers that roughly 0.5 to 1 ug RNA was reverse transcribed. Coverage of TCR beta CDR3 amplification by immunoSEQ multiplex PCR extended to 54 Vbeta and 13 Jbeta. MiXCR, run by TCRdb on the immunoSEQ multiplex PCR reads, gives a single entry per CDR3 protein. The table lists 150,000 to 190,000 distinct CDR3 sequences, roughly 95% of them singletons, with 0.15% in the top ten. Germline values: CDR1 SGHDN, CDR2 FVKESK. The length of the CDR3 is 15 residues. The germline V and J ends were trimmed by 6 bases and 6 bases, with 19 bases remaining between them. The sample comes from a study of CD8 T cells in Susac syndrome. Study-wide results and limits: It was acknowledged in the study that the number of individuals who were included in its TCR sequencing and HLA analysis was relatively small.

Sequenced: CD8+ T cells from PBMCs. The receptor comes from a human donor with multiple sclerosis. This chain uses TRBV14 with TRBJ2-3, with D possibly being TRBD2 (5 bases). As DNA, the CDR3 is TGTGCCAGCAGTACCGGGAAAAGCCGAGGGGATACGCAGTATTTT. It is translated as CASSTGKSRGDTQYF.